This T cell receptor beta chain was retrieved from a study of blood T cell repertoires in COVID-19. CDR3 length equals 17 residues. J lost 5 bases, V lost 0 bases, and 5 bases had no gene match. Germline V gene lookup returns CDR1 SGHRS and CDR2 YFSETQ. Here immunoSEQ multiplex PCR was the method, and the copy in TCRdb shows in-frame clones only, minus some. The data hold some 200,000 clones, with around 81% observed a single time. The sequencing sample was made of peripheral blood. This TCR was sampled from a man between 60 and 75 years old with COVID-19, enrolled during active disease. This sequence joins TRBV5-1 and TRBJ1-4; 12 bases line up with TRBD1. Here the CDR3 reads CASSLARGTGGNEKLFF. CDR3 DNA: TGCGCCAGCAGCTTGGCTAGGGGGACAGGGGGCAATGAAAAACTGTTTTTT. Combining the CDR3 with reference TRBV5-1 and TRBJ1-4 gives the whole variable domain KAGVTQTPRYLIKTRGQQVTLSCSPISGHRSVSWYQQTPGQGLQFLFEYFSETQRNKGNFPGRFSGRQFSNSRSEMNVSTLELGDSALYLCASSLARGTGGNEKLFFGSGTQLSVL.